A selection of T cell receptor beta chains follows, all from one sample in a study of blood T cell repertoires in COVID-19. This table comes from immunoSEQ multiplex PCR, and its TCRdb copy is limited to in-frame clones, with some not included. This sample has over 75,000 clones, with around four fifths found just once. The specimen was peripheral blood. All receptors come from a human donor in a cohort sampled during active COVID-19. Each CDR3 is given with its conserved first and last residue. The order of the fields is CDR3 DNA, CDR3 protein, J gene, clone size, D gene, V gene, CDR3 length. A D gene is named only where the DNA matches it firmly. Some rows have no size entry. The others give once, few or many, or a class for an expanded clone.

cdr3_nt: TGTGCCAGCAGTTCTGGACAAGGTTCACCCCTCCACTTT; cdr3_aa: CASSSGQGSPLHF; j_call: TRBJ1-6; clone_size: NA; d_call: NA; v_call: TRBV11-3; cdr3_length: 13
cdr3_nt: TGTGCCAGCTCTTCCGGAGGGACAGATTCATATGGCTACACCTTC; cdr3_aa: CASSSGGTDSYGYTF; j_call: TRBJ1-2; clone_size: once; d_call: TRBD1; v_call: TRBV18; cdr3_length: 15
cdr3_nt: TGTGCCAGCAGCACTCGGGCGGGGGATCCCACAGATACGCAGTATTTT; cdr3_aa: CASSTRAGDPTDTQYF; j_call: TRBJ2-3; clone_size: NA; d_call: TRBD2; v_call: TRBV3-1/TRBV3-2; cdr3_length: 16
cdr3_nt: TGTGCCAGCAGTGGGCAGCGGTTTCAAAAGGGTAATGAGCAGTTCTTC; cdr3_aa: CASSGQRFQKGNEQFF; j_call: TRBJ2-1; clone_size: once; d_call: NA; v_call: TRBV2; cdr3_length: 16
cdr3_nt: TGTGCCAGTAGGGACATGGCCCTCGTTTCCTCCTACAATGAGCAGTTCTTC; cdr3_aa: CASRDMALVSSYNEQFF; j_call: TRBJ2-1; clone_size: NA; d_call: NA; v_call: TRBV19; cdr3_length: 17
cdr3_nt: TGTGCCACCAGTGACCCACCGGGCGGGGGGGGCGATGAGCAGTTCTTC; cdr3_aa: CATSDPPGGGGDEQFF; j_call: TRBJ2-1; clone_size: NA; d_call: TRBD2; v_call: TRBV24-1; cdr3_length: 16
cdr3_nt: TGTGCCAGCAGAGAAACAGGGAGCTCCTACGAGCAGTACTTC; cdr3_aa: CASRETGSSYEQYF; j_call: TRBJ2-7; clone_size: NA; d_call: NA; v_call: TRBV28; cdr3_length: 14
cdr3_nt: TGTGCCTGGAGTTTCGCACAGGTACGGCCTTTCAGACCCCTCCACTTT; cdr3_aa: CAWSFAQVRPFRPLHF; j_call: TRBJ1-6; clone_size: few; d_call: NA; v_call: TRBV30; cdr3_length: 16
cdr3_nt: TGTGCCATCAGTGACACGGAGAATCAGCCCCAGCATTTT; cdr3_aa: CAISDTENQPQHF; j_call: TRBJ1-5; clone_size: NA; d_call: NA; v_call: TRBV10-3; cdr3_length: 13
cdr3_nt: TGTGCCAGCGCCCGTCGGCAGGGGGTAAACTATAATTCACCCCTCCACTTT; cdr3_aa: CASARRQGVNYNSPLHF; j_call: TRBJ1-6; clone_size: few; d_call: TRBD1; v_call: TRBV28; cdr3_length: 17
cdr3_nt: TGTGCCAGCAGCCAACTAGCGACGAGCTCCTACAATGAGCAGTTCTTC; cdr3_aa: CASSQLATSSYNEQFF; j_call: TRBJ2-1; clone_size: few; d_call: TRBD2; v_call: TRBV7-2; cdr3_length: 16
cdr3_nt: TGTGCCAGCAGTGAGGGCGGGGGCGGTCAGCCCCAGCATTTT; cdr3_aa: CASSEGGGGQPQHF; j_call: TRBJ1-5; clone_size: NA; d_call: NA; v_call: TRBV2; cdr3_length: 14
cdr3_nt: TGTGCCAGCAGCTTAGGGACAGGGTTCGCCTACGAGCAGTACTTC; cdr3_aa: CASSLGTGFAYEQYF; j_call: TRBJ2-7; clone_size: NA; d_call: TRBD1; v_call: TRBV7-2; cdr3_length: 15
cdr3_nt: TGTGCCAGCAGAGGGGACAGGGGGCCGGGTGGCTACACCTTC; cdr3_aa: CASRGDRGPGGYTF; j_call: TRBJ1-2; clone_size: NA; d_call: TRBD1; v_call: TRBV2; cdr3_length: 14
cdr3_nt: TGTGCCAGCAGTGACGCGGGACAGAGGTATGGCTACACCTTC; cdr3_aa: CASSDAGQRYGYTF; j_call: TRBJ1-2; clone_size: NA; d_call: TRBD1; v_call: TRBV6-1; cdr3_length: 14
cdr3_nt: TGTGCCAGCACCAGCGGGCGGACAGATACGCAGTATTTT; cdr3_aa: CASTSGRTDTQYF; j_call: TRBJ2-3; clone_size: NA; d_call: NA; v_call: TRBV7-2; cdr3_length: 13
cdr3_nt: TGTGCCAGCAGCCACGACAGGGTTTCGCCCCAGCATTTT; cdr3_aa: CASSHDRVSPQHF; j_call: TRBJ1-5; clone_size: NA; d_call: TRBD1; v_call: TRBV4-2; cdr3_length: 13
cdr3_nt: TGCGCCAGCAGTGACGCGGCTAGCGGGAGGGCCAAAAACAATGAGCAGTTCTTC; cdr3_aa: CASSDAASGRAKNNEQFF; j_call: TRBJ2-1; clone_size: NA; d_call: TRBD2; v_call: TRBV10-2; cdr3_length: 18
cdr3_nt: TGTGCCAGCAGGAGCGGGGGGGGAGAGACCCAGTACTTC; cdr3_aa: CASRSGGGETQYF; j_call: TRBJ2-5; clone_size: NA; d_call: TRBD2; v_call: TRBV6-5; cdr3_length: 13
cdr3_nt: TGCGCCAGCAGTCAATCGCGACTAGCGGGAGCCCGATATTACAATGAGCAGTTCTTC; cdr3_aa: CASSQSRLAGARYYNEQFF; j_call: TRBJ2-1; clone_size: NA; d_call: TRBD2; v_call: TRBV23-1; cdr3_length: 19
cdr3_nt: TGTGCCAGTAGTATTAAGGCAGGGCAAGTCGAGCAGTTCTTC; cdr3_aa: CASSIKAGQVEQFF; j_call: TRBJ2-1; clone_size: NA; d_call: NA; v_call: TRBV19; cdr3_length: 14
cdr3_nt: TGTGCCTGGGTCCCAGGACAGGGTGGCTACACCTTC; cdr3_aa: CAWVPGQGGYTF; j_call: TRBJ1-2; clone_size: NA; d_call: TRBD1; v_call: TRBV30; cdr3_length: 12
cdr3_nt: TGTGCCAGCAGCTTAAGGCGGGGGGCCCAGCCCAATGAGCAGTTCTTC; cdr3_aa: CASSLRRGAQPNEQFF; j_call: TRBJ2-1; clone_size: NA; d_call: TRBD2; v_call: TRBV7-3; cdr3_length: 16
cdr3_nt: TGTGCCAGCACCGAGCGGGAGGCGGTGTACGAGCAGTACTTC; cdr3_aa: CASTEREAVYEQYF; j_call: TRBJ2-7; clone_size: NA; d_call: TRBD2; v_call: TRBV2; cdr3_length: 14
cdr3_nt: TGTGCCAGTAGTATTTTTGGGCAGGGGAGAGAGACCCAGTACTTC; cdr3_aa: CASSIFGQGRETQYF; j_call: TRBJ2-5; clone_size: once; d_call: NA; v_call: TRBV19; cdr3_length: 15
cdr3_nt: TGTGCCAGCAGCTTCGGGTACTCTGGGGCCAACGTCCTGACTTTC; cdr3_aa: CASSFGYSGANVLTF; j_call: TRBJ2-6; clone_size: NA; d_call: NA; v_call: TRBV5-4; cdr3_length: 15
cdr3_nt: TGTGCCAGCAAATTGACAGAAGCGAACACCGGGGAGCTGTTTTTT; cdr3_aa: CASKLTEANTGELFF; j_call: TRBJ2-2; clone_size: NA; d_call: NA; v_call: TRBV6-5; cdr3_length: 15
cdr3_nt: TGTGCCAGCAGCTTGACAGGACCTAATTCACCCCTCCACTTT; cdr3_aa: CASSLTGPNSPLHF; j_call: TRBJ1-6; clone_size: NA; d_call: NA; v_call: TRBV7-9; cdr3_length: 14
cdr3_nt: TGTGCCAGCAGTATATTCTCCACACCCGGGACAGACTACGAGCAGTACTTC; cdr3_aa: CASSIFSTPGTDYEQYF; j_call: TRBJ2-7; clone_size: NA; d_call: TRBD1; v_call: TRBV2; cdr3_length: 17
cdr3_nt: TGTGCCAGCAGCTCGGCTAGCGGGAGTTGGGGCTACAATGAGCAGTTCTTC; cdr3_aa: CASSSASGSWGYNEQFF; j_call: TRBJ2-1; clone_size: NA; d_call: TRBD2; v_call: TRBV5-4; cdr3_length: 17
cdr3_nt: TGTGCCAGCAGCTTGGGGCAGGTCCTCGGGCAGTACTTC; cdr3_aa: CASSLGQVLGQYF; j_call: TRBJ2-7; clone_size: NA; d_call: NA; v_call: TRBV5-6; cdr3_length: 13
cdr3_nt: TGTGCCAGCAGCTTATATGGGGGCGGAGAAAAACTGTTTTTT; cdr3_aa: CASSLYGGGEKLFF; j_call: TRBJ1-4; clone_size: NA; d_call: NA; v_call: TRBV7-8; cdr3_length: 14
cdr3_nt: TGTGCCTGGAGTGGGTCTCCGGGCGAGCAGTACTTC; cdr3_aa: CAWSGSPGEQYF; j_call: TRBJ2-7; clone_size: NA; d_call: NA; v_call: TRBV30; cdr3_length: 12